The clone carrying this T cell receptor beta chain came up many times. A template switching step contributed a universal primer site, while unique molecular identifiers were present in the cDNA. MiXCR, applied by TCRdb to the 5' RACE reads, yields one record per CDR3 protein. Of 450,000 or so distinct CDR3 sequences listed, 14% were seen once; the top ten hold around 0.57%. This record comes from a study of identical twins. V dropped 3 bases and J dropped 0 bases, with 8 bases sitting between them. The CDR3 is 15 residues long. These data were also reused for a study on yellow fever vaccine responses in identical twins. That report notes: Twins' vaccine T cell response reportedly seemed partly convergent, partly personalized.

Sequenced: CD4+ T cells sorted from blood. This TCR came from a young woman in good health. This chain links TRBV12-3 or TRBV12-4 with TRBJ2-2; weak D call: TRBD1 (6 bases). The CDR3 DNA sequence: TGTGCCAGCAGTTTGAAGGGGGCGAACACCGGGGAGCTGTTTTTT. Residues: CASSLKGANTGELFF.